This T cell receptor beta chain was retrieved from a study of vaccination effects on CD4 cells after COVID-19. Study-level points and caveats: Early post-infection timepoints were missing from the study, which also had few convalescent patients.

The CDR3 contains 15 residues. Germline V gives CDR1 MNHNY, CDR2 SVGAGI (reference sequence). The V segment lost 6 bases and the J segment 6 bases; nucleotides outside the gene matches: 9. Ahead of sequencing, the ViraFEST assay grew antigen-specific CD4+ T cells using viral peptide pools. Following a roughly eleven-day culture, CD4+ T cells were purified. Either the mRNA-1273 or the BNT162b2 vaccine was given to participants as two doses. People in the vaccine group had not been infected with SARS-CoV-2 before, and their nucleocapsid antibodies were negative. About 2.1 million PBMC were placed in each well, which was supplemented with about 9.3 IU/ml IL-2 and roughly 10 ug/ml peptides. TCRdb's table, derived via immunoSEQ multiplex PCR, lists solely in-frame clones and lacks some. The data show roughly 34,000 clones, almost 85% seen once. With regard to this clone: Its matching antigen is unknown.

The source of this sequence is a human donor who received a COVID-19 vaccine. Some clones in this sample may be carry-over from other donors' samples. The sequences come from CD4+ T cells from PBMCs cultured with HCoV-NL63 spike peptides, collected after COVID-19 vaccination. The chain joins TRBV6-6 to TRBJ2-3, with TRBD1 matching 10 bases. CDR3 amino acids: CASRAGQGDRDTQYF. The DNA of the CDR3 is TGTGCCAGCAGGGCTGGACAGGGGGACCGGGATACGCAGTATTTT.